The rows below give T cell receptor beta chains drawn from one sample of a study of T cells in Graves' hyperthyroidism and ophthalmopathy. TCRdb called the multiplex PCR reads again in MiXCR, with one record for every CDR3 protein. This table holds hundreds of thousands of distinct CDR3 sequences, 24% found once. What was sequenced was blood. All receptors come from a woman in her 30s with Graves' ophthalmopathy. Both conserved end residues are part of each CDR3. A D gene is named only where the DNA matches it firmly.

TRBD1	TRBV12-3/TRBV12-4	TRBJ1-6	CASSLQGKNVPLHF
.	TRBV27	TRBJ1-1	CASSLGVTAEAFF
.	TRBV20-1	TRBJ1-2	CSARSRANYGYTF
.	TRBV6-2/TRBV6-3	TRBJ1-2	CASSSLNYGYTF
TRBD2	TRBV5-1	TRBJ2-2	CASRGRGTNTGELFF
TRBD2	TRBV5-1	TRBJ2-5	CASSVLVAGGKETQYF
.	TRBV20-1	TRBJ2-5	CSANLAETQYF
TRBD2	TRBV2	TRBJ2-5	CASRRQAGGETQYF
TRBD1	TRBV6-5	TRBJ2-2	CASSYSDREGSGELFF
.	TRBV20-1	TRBJ1-2	CSARSPYGYTF
.	TRBV6-1	TRBJ2-5	CASSRKTRGETQYF
.	TRBV7-8	TRBJ1-5	CASSGPGHLRQPQHF
TRBD2	TRBV20-1	TRBJ2-3	CSAIRLAVVVDTQYF
.	TRBV20-1	TRBJ2-2	CSARDSEADSNTGELFF
.	TRBV6-5	TRBJ1-1	CASSTYRNTEAFF
.	TRBV6-1	TRBJ1-1	CASSPFNDRPNTEAFF
.	TRBV28	TRBJ1-2	CASTRGRTWDGYTF
TRBD1	TRBV6-1	TRBJ2-5	CASSGTGKETQYF
.	TRBV28	TRBJ1-5	CASIPRGGNQPQHF
.	TRBV3-1	TRBJ2-7	CASSQDYGTGKQYF
.	TRBV28	TRBJ2-5	CASLRVAGETQYF
.	TRBV6-1	TRBJ2-7	CASSSKAFGPYEQYF
TRBD2	TRBV11-1	TRBJ2-7	CASSLGSSGRWDEQYF
.	TRBV5-1	TRBJ1-1	CASSLRWDTEAFF
.	TRBV4-3	TRBJ1-1	CASSQVTDYGEAFF
TRBD2	TRBV15	TRBJ2-5	CATSRHYPTGREETQYF
.	TRBV18	TRBJ1-1	CASSPPMGLTEAFF
.	TRBV6-5	TRBJ1-6	CASIRKGSYNSPLHF
.	TRBV6-5	TRBJ2-5	CASSYPAGERQETQYF
.	TRBV6-2/TRBV6-3	TRBJ2-7	CASRDSASYEQYF